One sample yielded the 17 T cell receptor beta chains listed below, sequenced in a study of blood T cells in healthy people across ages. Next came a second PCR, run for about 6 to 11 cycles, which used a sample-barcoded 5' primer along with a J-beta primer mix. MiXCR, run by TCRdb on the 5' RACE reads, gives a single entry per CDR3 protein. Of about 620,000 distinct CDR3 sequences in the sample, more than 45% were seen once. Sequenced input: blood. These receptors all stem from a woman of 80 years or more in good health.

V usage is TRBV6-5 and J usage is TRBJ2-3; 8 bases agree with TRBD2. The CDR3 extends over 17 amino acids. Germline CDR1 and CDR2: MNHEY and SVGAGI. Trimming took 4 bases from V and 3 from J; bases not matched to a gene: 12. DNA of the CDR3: TGTGCCAGCAGTTCACCCTTCTCTCGCGGGAGGACAGATACGCAGTATTTT. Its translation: CASSSPFSRGRTDTQYF.

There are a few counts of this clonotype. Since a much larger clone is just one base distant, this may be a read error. CDR3 sequence (DNA): TGTGCCAGCAGCGTGCCGGGAGCCACTGGGGCCAACGTCCTGACTTTC. Residues: CASSVPGATGANVLTF. V usage is TRBV9 and J usage is TRBJ2-6, with D possibly TRBD2 on 6 matching bases. Germline CDR1 and CDR2: SGDLS and YYNGEE. The CDR3 is made up of 16 amino acids. The V end was cut by 2 bases, the J end by 2 bases, with 11 bases between.

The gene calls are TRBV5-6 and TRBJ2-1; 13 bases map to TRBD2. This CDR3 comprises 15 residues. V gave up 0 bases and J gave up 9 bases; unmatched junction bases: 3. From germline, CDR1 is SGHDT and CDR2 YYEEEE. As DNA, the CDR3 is TGTGCCAGCAGCTTGGAACTAGCGGGAGGGGGTGAGCAGTTCTTC. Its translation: CASSLELAGGGEQFF.

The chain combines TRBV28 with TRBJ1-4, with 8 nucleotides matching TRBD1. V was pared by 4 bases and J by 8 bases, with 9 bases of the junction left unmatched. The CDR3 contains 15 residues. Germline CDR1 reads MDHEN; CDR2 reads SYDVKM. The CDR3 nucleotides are TGTGCCAGCAGTTCCCGGACAGGGTGGAACGAAAAACTGTTTTTT. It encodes CASSSRTGWNEKLFF.

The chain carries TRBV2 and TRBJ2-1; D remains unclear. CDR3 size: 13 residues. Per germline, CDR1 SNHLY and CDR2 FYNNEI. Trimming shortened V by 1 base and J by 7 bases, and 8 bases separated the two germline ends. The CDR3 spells CASSEGIGNEQFF. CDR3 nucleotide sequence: TGTGCCAGCAGTGAAGGAATAGGGAATGAGCAGTTCTTC.

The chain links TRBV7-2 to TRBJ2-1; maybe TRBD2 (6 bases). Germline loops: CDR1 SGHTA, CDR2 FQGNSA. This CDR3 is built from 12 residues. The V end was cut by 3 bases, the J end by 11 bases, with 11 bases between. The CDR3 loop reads CASSFSGPQQFF. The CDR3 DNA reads TGTGCCAGCAGCTTTAGCGGACCACAGCAGTTCTTC. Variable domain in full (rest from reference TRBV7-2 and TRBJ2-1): GAGVSQSPSNKVTEKGKDVELRCDPISGHTALYWYRQSLGQGLEFLIYFQGNSAPDKSGLPSDRFSAERTGGSVSTLTIQRTQQEDSAVYLCASSFSGPQQFFGPGTRLTVL.

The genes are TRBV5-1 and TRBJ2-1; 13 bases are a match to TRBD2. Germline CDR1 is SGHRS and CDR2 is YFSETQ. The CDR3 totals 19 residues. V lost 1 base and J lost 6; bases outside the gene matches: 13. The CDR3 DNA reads TGCGCCAGCAGCTTGTGGGGGACTAGCGGGATAACGGTGGGCAATGAGCAGTTCTTC. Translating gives CASSLWGTSGITVGNEQFF.

CDR3 DNA: TGTGCCAGCAGCTTAGAAACTATCAACAATGAGCAGTTCTTC. As protein: CASSLETINNEQFF. The gene calls are TRBV7-2 and TRBJ2-1, with D hard to call. CDR1 is SGHTA and CDR2 is FQGNSA in the germline V gene. V lost 1 base to trimming and J lost 5 bases, with 9 bases between them. This CDR3 contains 14 residues.

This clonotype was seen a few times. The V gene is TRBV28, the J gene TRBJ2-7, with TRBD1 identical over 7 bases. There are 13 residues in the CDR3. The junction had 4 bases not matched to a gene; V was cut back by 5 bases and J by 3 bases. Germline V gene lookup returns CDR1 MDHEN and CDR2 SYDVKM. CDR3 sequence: CASSNRGRYEQYF. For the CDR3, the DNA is TGTGCCAGCAGTAACAGGGGACGCTACGAGCAGTACTTC.

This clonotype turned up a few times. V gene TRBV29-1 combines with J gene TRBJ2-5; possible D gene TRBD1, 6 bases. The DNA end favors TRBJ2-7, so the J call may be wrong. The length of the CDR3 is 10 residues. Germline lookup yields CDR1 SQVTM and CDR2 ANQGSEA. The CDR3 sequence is CGAGDYEQYF. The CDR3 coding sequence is TGCGGGGCAGGGGACTACGAGCAGTACTTC.

For the CDR3, the DNA is TGTGCCAGCAGCTTGGGTGGCACCCCTTTGGATGGCTACACCTTC. This codes for CASSLGGTPLDGYTF. The chain recombines TRBV7-9 with TRBJ1-2; D not certain. This CDR3 comprises 15 residues. CDR1 and CDR2 from the germline V gene are SEHNR and FQNEAQ (reference sequence). V dropped 3 bases and J dropped 6 bases, with 17 bases sitting between them.

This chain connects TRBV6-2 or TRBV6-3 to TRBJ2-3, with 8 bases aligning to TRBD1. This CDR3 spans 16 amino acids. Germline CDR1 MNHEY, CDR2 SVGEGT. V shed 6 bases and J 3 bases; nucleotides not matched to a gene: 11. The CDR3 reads CASRESGGYETDTQYF. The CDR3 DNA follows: TGTGCCAGCAGGGAATCAGGGGGCTATGAAACAGATACGCAGTATTTT.

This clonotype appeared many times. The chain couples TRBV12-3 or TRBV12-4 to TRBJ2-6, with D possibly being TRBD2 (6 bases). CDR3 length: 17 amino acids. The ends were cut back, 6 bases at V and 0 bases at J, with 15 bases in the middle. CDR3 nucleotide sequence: TGTGCCAGCAGCCAGGGCACTAGCAGCTCTGGGGCCAACGTCCTGACTTTC. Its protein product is CASSQGTSSSGANVLTF.

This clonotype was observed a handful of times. In DNA form, the CDR3 reads TGTGCCAGCAGCTTATCTACCGGGAGGGCCTACAATGAGCAGTACTTC. Its translation is CASSLSTGRAYNEQYF. The V gene is TRBV7-2, the J gene TRBJ2-1; the match to TRBD2 covers 8 bases. TRBJ2-7 matches the DNA end more closely, so the J call is doubtful. Germline V gene lookup returns CDR1 SGHTA and CDR2 FQGNSA. The CDR3 is 16 amino acids.

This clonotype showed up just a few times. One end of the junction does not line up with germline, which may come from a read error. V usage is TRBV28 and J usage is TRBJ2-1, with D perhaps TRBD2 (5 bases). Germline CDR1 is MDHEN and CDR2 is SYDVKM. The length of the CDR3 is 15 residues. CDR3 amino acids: CASSYQRSSYSEQFF. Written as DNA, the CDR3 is TGTGCCAGCAGTTATCAGCGGAGCTCCTACAGTGAGCAGTTCTTC.

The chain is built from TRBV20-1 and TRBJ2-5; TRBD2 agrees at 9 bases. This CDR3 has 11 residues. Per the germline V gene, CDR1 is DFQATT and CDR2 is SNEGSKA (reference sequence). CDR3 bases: TGCAATCCGACTAGCGGAGAGACCCAGTACTTC. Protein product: CNPTSGETQYF.

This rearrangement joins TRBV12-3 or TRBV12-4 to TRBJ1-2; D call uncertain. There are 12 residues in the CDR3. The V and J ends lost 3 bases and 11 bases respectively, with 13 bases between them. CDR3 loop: CASSFAPDVYTF. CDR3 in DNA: TGTGCCAGCAGTTTTGCCCCGGACGTGTACACCTTC.